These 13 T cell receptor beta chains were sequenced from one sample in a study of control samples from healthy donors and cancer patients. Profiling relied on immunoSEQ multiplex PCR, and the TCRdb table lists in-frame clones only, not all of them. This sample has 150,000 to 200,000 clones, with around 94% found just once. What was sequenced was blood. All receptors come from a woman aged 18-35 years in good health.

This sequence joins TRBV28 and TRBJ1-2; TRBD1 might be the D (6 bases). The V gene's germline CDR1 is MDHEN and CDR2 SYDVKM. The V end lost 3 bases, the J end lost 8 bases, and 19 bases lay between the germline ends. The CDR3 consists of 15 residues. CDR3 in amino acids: CASSFVAGEGYGYTF. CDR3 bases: TGTGCCAGCAGTTTTGTGGCAGGGGAGGGCTACGGCTACACCTTC.

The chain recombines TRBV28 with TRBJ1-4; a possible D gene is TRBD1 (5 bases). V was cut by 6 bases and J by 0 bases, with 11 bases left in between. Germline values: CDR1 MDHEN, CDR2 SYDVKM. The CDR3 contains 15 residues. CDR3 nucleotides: TGTGCCAGCAGCAACTCCAGGGCAACTAATGAAAAACTGTTTTTT. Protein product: CASSNSRATNEKLFF.

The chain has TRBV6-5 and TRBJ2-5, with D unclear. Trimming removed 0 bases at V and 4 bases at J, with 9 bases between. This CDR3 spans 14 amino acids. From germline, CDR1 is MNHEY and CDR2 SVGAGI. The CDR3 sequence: CASSYSTVLETQYF. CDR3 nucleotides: TGTGCCAGCAGTTACTCGACGGTATTAGAGACCCAGTACTTC.

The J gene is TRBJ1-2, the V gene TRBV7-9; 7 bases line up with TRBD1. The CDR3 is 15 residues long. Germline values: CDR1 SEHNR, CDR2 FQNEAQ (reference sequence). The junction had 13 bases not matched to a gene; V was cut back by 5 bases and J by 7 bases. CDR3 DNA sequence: TGTGCCAGCAGCCTACTACAGGGGCCCTGGGGTGGCTACACCTTC. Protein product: CASSLLQGPWGGYTF.

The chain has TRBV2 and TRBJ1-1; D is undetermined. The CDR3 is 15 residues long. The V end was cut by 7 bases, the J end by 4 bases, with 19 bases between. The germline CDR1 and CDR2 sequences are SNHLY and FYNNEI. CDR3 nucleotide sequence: TGTGCCAGCATCGGAGCGGGGAATAAAGGCACTGAAGCTTTCTTT. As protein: CASIGAGNKGTEAFF.

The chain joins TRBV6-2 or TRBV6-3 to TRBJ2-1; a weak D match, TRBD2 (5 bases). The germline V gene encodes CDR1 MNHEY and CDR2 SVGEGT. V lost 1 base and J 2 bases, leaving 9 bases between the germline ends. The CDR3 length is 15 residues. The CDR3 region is CASSYFDYTYNEQFF. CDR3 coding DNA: TGTGCCAGCAGTTACTTCGACTATACCTACAATGAGCAGTTCTTC.

The CDR3 region is CASSLGQGGSYEQYF. In DNA, the CDR3 is TGTGCCAGCAGTTTGGGACAGGGTGGTTCCTACGAGCAGTACTTC. The chain has TRBV28 and TRBJ2-7; 9 bases agree with TRBD1. CDR1 MDHEN and CDR2 SYDVKM come from the germline V gene. V lost 3 bases to trimming and J lost 1 base; unmatched junction nucleotides: 4. This CDR3 is 15 amino acids long.

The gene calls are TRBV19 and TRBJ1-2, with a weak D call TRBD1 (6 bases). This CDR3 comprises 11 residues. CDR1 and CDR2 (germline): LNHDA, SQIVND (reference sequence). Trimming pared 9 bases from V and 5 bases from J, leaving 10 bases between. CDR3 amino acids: CASRQEYGYTF. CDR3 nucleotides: TGTGCCAGCAGACAGGAGTATGGCTACACCTTC.

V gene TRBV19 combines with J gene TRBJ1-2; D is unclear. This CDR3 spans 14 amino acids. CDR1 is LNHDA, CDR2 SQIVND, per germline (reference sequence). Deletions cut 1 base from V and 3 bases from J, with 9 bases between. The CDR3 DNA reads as TGTGCCAGTAGTATAGCCGCCGGTGACTATGGCTACACCTTC. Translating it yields CASSIAAGDYGYTF.

CDR3 bases: TGTGCCAGCAGCTTAGGGTCCGAGCAGTACTTC. It specifies CASSLGSEQYF. This chain joins TRBV13 and TRBJ2-7; D gene uncertain. This CDR3 contains 11 residues. The V gene lost 0 bases and the J gene lost 6 bases, with 3 bases spanning the gap. Germline CDR1 and CDR2: PRHDT and FYEKMQ (reference sequence).

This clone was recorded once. This chain's CDR3 is CASSPLDRAEQYF. CDR3 bases: TGTGCCAGCTCACCACTGGATAGGGCCGAGCAGTACTTC. The genes are TRBV18 and TRBJ2-7; D is uncertain. V was cut by 1 base and J by 6 bases, with 10 bases left in between. CDR1 is KGHSH, CDR2 LQKENI, per germline. The CDR3 is 13 amino acids.

The CDR3 DNA is TGTGCCAGCAGTCCCCTAGCGGGCCTCAATGAGCAGTTCTTC. Its protein is CASSPLAGLNEQFF. J is TRBJ2-1 and V is TRBV6-2 or TRBV6-3; 8 bases match TRBD2. From germline, CDR1 is MNHEY and CDR2 SVGEGT. The trim removed 5 bases at V and 6 bases at J, leaving 6 bases unmatched. The CDR3 has 14 residues.

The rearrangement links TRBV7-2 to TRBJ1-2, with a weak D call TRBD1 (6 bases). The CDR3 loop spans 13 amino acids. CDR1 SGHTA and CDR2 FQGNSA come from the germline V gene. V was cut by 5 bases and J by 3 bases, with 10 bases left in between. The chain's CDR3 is CASSMDSYYGYTF. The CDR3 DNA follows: TGTGCCAGCAGCATGGACAGCTACTATGGCTACACCTTC.